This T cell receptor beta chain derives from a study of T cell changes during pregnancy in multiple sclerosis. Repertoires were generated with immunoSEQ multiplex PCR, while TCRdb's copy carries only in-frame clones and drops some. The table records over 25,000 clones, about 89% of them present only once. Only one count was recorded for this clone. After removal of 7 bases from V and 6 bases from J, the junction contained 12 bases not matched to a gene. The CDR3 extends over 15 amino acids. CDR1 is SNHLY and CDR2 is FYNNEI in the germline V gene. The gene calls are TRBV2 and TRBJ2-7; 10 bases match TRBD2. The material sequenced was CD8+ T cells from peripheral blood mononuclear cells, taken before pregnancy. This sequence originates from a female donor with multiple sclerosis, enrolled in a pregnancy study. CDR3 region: CASTAELAGRVEQYF. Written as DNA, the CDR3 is TGTGCCAGCACGGCAGAACTAGCGGGGAGGGTCGAGCAGTACTTC. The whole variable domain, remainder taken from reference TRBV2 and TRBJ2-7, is EPEVTQTPSHQVTQMGQEVILRCVPISNHLYFYWYRQILGQKVEFLVSFYNNEISEKSEIFDDQFSVERPDGSNFTLKIRSTKLEDSAMYFCASTAELAGRVEQYFGPGTRLTVT.